This entry lists 21 T cell receptor beta chains sequenced from one sample in a study of T cell repertoires in cytomegalovirus infection. A single record per CDR3 protein comes from TCRdb applying MiXCR to the reads. The sample comprises about 740,000 distinct CDR3 sequences, about 40% of which are singletons, and 2.5% to 3.5% rests with the top ten. The sequencing input was PBMCs. The receptors here all came from a human donor in good health (CMV status not recorded). Some clones in this sample may be carry-over from other donors' samples.

The rearrangement joins TRBV15 to TRBJ1-1, with D unclear. Per germline, CDR1 LNHNV and CDR2 YYDKDF (reference sequence). Trimming pared 1 base from V and 7 bases from J, leaving 4 bases between. The CDR3 contains 11 residues. The CDR3 spells CATSRAHEAFF. In DNA form, the CDR3 reads TGTGCCACCAGCAGAGCACATGAAGCTTTCTTT.

This clonotype has a count of ten or more. Here the CDR3 reads CASSFGLAGGGQETQYF. CDR3 DNA: TGTGCCAGCAGCTTTGGCCTAGCGGGGGGAGGACAAGAGACCCAGTACTTC. The V call is TRBV7-2, the J call TRBJ2-5; 11 positions match TRBD2. The CDR3 consists of 17 residues. V lost 3 bases, J lost 2 bases, and 8 bases stayed unmatched. CDR1 is SGHTA and CDR2 is FQGNSA in the germline V gene.

This clonotype was detected ten times or more. This chain links TRBV7-6 with TRBJ2-5, with a weak D call TRBD2 (5 bases). Germline V gene lookup returns CDR1 SGHVS and CDR2 FNYEAQ. Trimming stripped 3 bases from V and 3 bases from J, with 8 bases between. This CDR3 is built from 13 residues. CDR3 sequence: CASSFERKETQYF. CDR3 coding DNA: TGTGCCAGCAGCTTCGAGCGGAAAGAGACCCAGTACTTC. Supplemented by reference TRBV7-6 and TRBJ2-5, the full variable domain reads GAGVSQSPRYKVTKRGQDVALRCDPISGHVSLYWYRQALGQGPEFLTYFNYEAQQDKSGLPNDRFSAERPEGSISTLTIQRTEQRDSAMYRCASSFERKETQYFGPGTRLLVL.

The CDR3 is CASSPIPSLSNTEAFF. The CDR3 nucleotides are TGTGCCAGCAGTCCGATCCCGAGCCTCTCGAACACTGAAGCTTTCTTT. The rearrangement links TRBV7-6 to TRBJ1-1; unclear D gene. Germline CDR1 is SGHVS and CDR2 is FNYEAQ. Between the trimmed V and J ends, which lost 6 bases and 1 base, there was a span of 18 bases. The CDR3 loop spans 16 amino acids.

This clonotype has at least ten counts. The chain recombines TRBV7-8 with TRBJ1-5; D uncertain. The V gene's germline CDR1 is SGHVS and CDR2 FQNEAQ. This CDR3 spans 15 amino acids. Trimming cost V 0 bases and J 5 bases, with 11 bases left between them. In nucleotides, the CDR3 is TGTGCCAGCAGCTTAGCAAAGGGTCCTTATCAGCCCCAGCATTTT. As protein: CASSLAKGPYQPQHF.

This clonotype was observed a few times. This rearrangement joins TRBV2 to TRBJ1-5; 12 nucleotides match TRBD1. The CDR3 consists of 17 residues. After removal of 7 bases from V and 1 base from J, the junction contained 8 bases not matched to a gene. Germline CDR1 is SNHLY and CDR2 is FYNNEI. In nucleotides, the CDR3 is TGTGCCAGCACCGGGACAGGGGGCGGAACGAGCAATCAGCCCCAGCATTTT. It translates to CASTGTGGGTSNQPQHF.

This clonotype was seen many times. This rearrangement joins TRBV20-1 to TRBJ2-1; 11 bases line up with TRBD2. Germline V gene data show CDR1 as DFQATT and CDR2 as SNEGSKA (reference sequence). The CDR3 is made up of 19 amino acids. With 0 bases clipped from V and 0 bases from J, the junction kept 10 bases outside the gene matches. CDR3 coding DNA: TGCAGTGCTAGAGATCTTAGCGGGGGGGCGTCGGGCTCCTACAATGAGCAGTTCTTC. This gives the protein CSARDLSGGASGSYNEQFF.

This chain uses TRBV11-3 with TRBJ2-1; 8 bases are a match to TRBD2. Trimming removed 4 bases from V and 7 bases from J; junction bases left unmatched: 6. The CDR3 runs to 14 residues. Germline-derived CDR1 and CDR2 are SGHNT and YENEEA. The chain's CDR3 is CASSSSGRVNEQFF. The CDR3 DNA reads TGTGCCAGCAGCTCGAGCGGGAGAGTAAATGAGCAGTTCTTC.

The chain couples TRBV28 to TRBJ1-1; D not resolved. The CDR3 loop spans 14 amino acids. Germline-derived CDR1 and CDR2 are MDHEN and SYDVKM. The germline V and J ends were trimmed by 8 bases and 6 bases, with 19 bases remaining between them. The CDR3 DNA reads as TGTGCCAGCCTTCGTTTGAGAGGGCGGGCTGAAGCTTTCTTT. As protein: CASLRLRGRAEAFF.

With regard to this clonotype: This may be a read error, as it is one base from a much larger clone. The chain uses TRBV7-2 and TRBJ2-7; no reliable D call. The CDR3 extends over 13 amino acids. The germline gives CDR1 SGHTA, CDR2 FQGNSA. CDR3 protein: CDSSAKAVGEQYF. The CDR3 coding sequence is TGTGACAGCAGTGCCAAGGCGGTAGGCGAGCAGTACTTC.

The V call is TRBV11-3, the J call TRBJ2-5; TRBD1 agrees at 7 bases. This CDR3 region has 17 residues. J was trimmed by 3 bases and V by 6 bases; bases with no gene match: 16. The germline gives CDR1 SGHNT, CDR2 YENEEA. CDR3: CASSSGSRQGEKETQYF. The CDR3 DNA follows: TGTGCCAGCAGTTCGGGTTCTAGACAGGGCGAGAAAGAGACCCAGTACTTC.

The chain joins TRBV27 to TRBJ1-2; D possibly corresponds to TRBD1 (5 bases). Germline CDR1 is MNHEY and CDR2 is SMNVEV (reference sequence). Trimming took off 2 bases at V and 6 bases at J, with 13 bases between the two ends. The CDR3 spans 14 residues. CDR3 amino acids: CASSLNGGLNGYTF. The CDR3 DNA sequence: TGTGCCAGCAGTTTAAATGGGGGGTTGAATGGCTACACCTTC.

The chain carries TRBV12-3 or TRBV12-4 and TRBJ2-1, with TRBD2 matching over 8 bases. Trimming cost V 3 bases and J 9 bases; bases outside gene matches: 7. CDR3 length: 14 amino acids. The CDR3 DNA is TGTGCCAGCAGTTTTGCCGGGGGGGCCGGTGAGCAGTTCTTC. Translated, it gives CASSFAGGAGEQFF.

This chain joins TRBV6-2 or TRBV6-3 and TRBJ2-1; 7 bases fit TRBD2. V was clipped by 7 bases and J by 8 bases; unmatched bases: 14. In germline, CDR1 is MNHEY, CDR2 SVGEGT. This CDR3 has 15 residues. CDR3 bases: TGTGCCAGCAACTTAAGCGGGGACGCCTCCCATGAGCAGTTCTTC. Translating gives CASNLSGDASHEQFF.

This rearrangement joins TRBV30 to TRBJ1-2; D is ambiguous. CDR1 and CDR2 (germline): GTSNPN, SVGIG (reference sequence). There are 13 residues in the CDR3. V gave up 0 bases and J gave up 2 bases, with 7 bases separating them. The CDR3 loop is CAWSVGPNYGYTF. Written as DNA, the CDR3 is TGTGCCTGGAGTGTAGGACCAAACTATGGCTACACCTTC.

The chain recombines TRBV25-1 with TRBJ2-3; TRBD1 matches at 8 bases. The CDR3 length is 14 residues. V lost 4 bases, J lost 2 bases, and 2 bases stayed unmatched. Germline CDR1 reads MGHDK; CDR2 reads SYGVNS. The CDR3 is CASSGQGYTDTQYF. CDR3 in DNA: TGTGCCAGCAGTGGACAGGGGTACACAGATACGCAGTATTTT.

The gene calls are TRBV5-4 and TRBJ2-1, with D maybe TRBD2 (6 bases). Trimming pared 1 base from V and 7 bases from J, leaving 15 bases between. This CDR3 has 15 amino acids. In germline, CDR1 is SGHNT, CDR2 YYREEE (reference sequence). This chain's CDR3 is CASSLSSGWENEQFF. In DNA form, the CDR3 reads TGTGCCAGCAGCTTGAGTAGCGGTTGGGAAAATGAGCAGTTCTTC.

The table lists this clonotype with a few counts. The chain is built from TRBV7-8 and TRBJ2-5; TRBD1 is a possible D gene (7 bases). V dropped 1 base and J dropped 2 bases, with 29 bases sitting between them. The CDR3 covers 21 residues. Germline V gene data show CDR1 as SGHVS and CDR2 as FQNEAQ. The CDR3 region has the DNA TGTGCCAGCAGCTTAGGGGAGGCATTCGAAGGGGGCGCCGGCCGACAAGAGACCCAGTACTTC. Its protein product is CASSLGEAFEGGAGRQETQYF.

This clonotype was found many times. V and J are TRBV7-8 and TRBJ1-1; D is unclear. CDR1 SGHVS and CDR2 FQNEAQ come from the germline V gene. The CDR3 extends over 14 amino acids. The V end lost 4 bases, the J end lost 0 bases, and 9 bases lay between the germline ends. The CDR3 nucleotides read TGTGCCAGCAGCTGGTCACTACTGAACACTGAAGCTTTCTTT. Its translation is CASSWSLLNTEAFF. The full variable domain, rest sourced from reference TRBV7-8 and TRBJ1-1, is GAGVSQSPRYKVAKRGQDVALRCDPISGHVSLFWYQQALGQGPEFLTYFQNEAQLDKSGLPSDRFFAERPEGSVSTLKIQRTQQEDSAVYLCASSWSLLNTEAFFGQGTRLTVV.

This clonotype was seen many times. This chain joins TRBV7-2 and TRBJ2-7, with TRBD2 identical over 11 bases. Trimming took 4 bases from V and 6 from J; bases not matched to a gene: 8. The germline gives CDR1 SGHTA, CDR2 FQGNSA. The CDR3 contains 15 residues. The CDR3 region is CASSSLGLAGSEQYF. In nucleotides, the CDR3 is TGTGCCAGCAGCTCCCTCGGACTAGCGGGTTCCGAGCAGTACTTC.

This clonotype was found a few times. The V and J genes are TRBV7-4 and TRBJ1-2, with 9 nucleotides matching TRBD1. This CDR3 is built from 15 residues. Germline loops: CDR1 SGHVT, CDR2 SQSDAQ. The trim removed 1 base at V and 4 bases at J, leaving 4 bases unmatched. The DNA for the CDR3 is TGTGCCAGCAGCTTAGACCCGGGACAGGGCTATGGCTACACCTTC. It encodes CASSLDPGQGYGYTF.